The 15 T cell receptor beta chains in this list originate from one sample, sequenced in a study of T cells in Graves' hyperthyroidism and ophthalmopathy. There were TCR beta CDR3 regions amplified from RNA transcripts. The TCR CDR3 was amplified in a first-round RT-PCR using the HTBI primer set. MiXCR, run by TCRdb on the multiplex PCR reads, gives a single entry per CDR3 protein. Found here are more than 650,000 distinct CDR3 sequences, around 13% of them singletons; the top ten hold 10%. The material sequenced was blood. These receptor sequences come from a woman aged 18-30 years with Graves' hyperthyroidism.

This clonotype occurred many times. The rearrangement joins TRBV29-1 to TRBJ2-7; D unclear. The V end lost 4 bases, the J end lost 9 bases, and 19 bases lay between the germline ends. The germline CDR1 and CDR2 sequences are SQVTM and ANQGSEA. CDR3 length: 13 residues. In nucleotides, the CDR3 is TGCAGCGTTGGAGCAGACTCCGCTCGGCGGCAGTACTTC. Translation: CSVGADSARRQYF.

This chain joins TRBV7-6 and TRBJ1-1; D gene unclear. Germline V gene sequence: CDR1 SGHVS, CDR2 FNYEAQ. The ends were cut back, 0 bases at V and 8 bases at J, with 16 bases in the middle. The CDR3 is 15 residues long. CDR3 DNA sequence: TGTGCCAGCAGCTTAGCCGGGAGTCGGCCTATGGAAGCTTTCTTT. Translated, it gives CASSLAGSRPMEAFF.

This clonotype was recorded at least ten times. The chain recombines TRBV18 with TRBJ1-1; D perhaps matches TRBD1 (5 bases). The CDR3 has 13 amino acids. Germline V gene lookup returns CDR1 KGHSH and CDR2 LQKENI. V gave up 3 bases and J gave up 4 bases, with 9 bases separating them. The CDR3 region has the DNA TGTGCCAGCTCACCCCCAGGGTCCACTGAAGCTTTCTTT. Its translation is CASSPPGSTEAFF.

This clonotype occurred a few times. The chain couples TRBV20-1 to TRBJ1-1; D call uncertain. The CDR3 sequence is 13 residues long. V was cut by 5 bases and J by 5 bases, with 15 bases left in between. Germline CDR1 is DFQATT and CDR2 is SNEGSKA (reference sequence). The CDR3: CSASEVRRTEAFF. In DNA form, the CDR3 reads TGCAGTGCTTCCGAGGTTCGGAGGACTGAAGCTTTCTTT.

This clonotype was detected ten times or more. The chain employs TRBV3-1 and TRBJ1-2; D is undetermined. The V end was cut by 1 base, the J end by 4 bases, with 7 bases between. The CDR3 loop spans 13 amino acids. Germline V gene sequence: CDR1 LGHDT, CDR2 YNNKEL (reference sequence). The CDR3 DNA follows: TGTGCCAGCAGCCAAGGGGATCTCTATGGCTACACCTTC. It yields the protein CASSQGDLYGYTF.

The chain joins TRBV28 to TRBJ1-4; D gene unclear. V dropped 3 bases and J dropped 4 bases, with 18 bases sitting between them. The CDR3 is 17 residues long. Germline V lookup: CDR1 MDHEN, CDR2 SYDVKM. The CDR3 bases are TGTGCCAGCAGTTTTCTAGATGGACGGACTATTAATGAAAAACTGTTTTTT. Its protein product is CASSFLDGRTINEKLFF.

This clonotype was detected ten times or more. The rearrangement links TRBV11-2 to TRBJ2-7; D is unclear. Trimming shortened V by 0 bases and J by 3 bases, and 12 bases separated the two germline ends. Looked up from germline, CDR1 is SGHAT and CDR2 is FQNNGV. The CDR3 spans 15 residues. The CDR3 DNA follows: TGTGCCAGCAGCTTAGATCTACAGACTTACTACGAGCAGTACTTC. It is translated as CASSLDLQTYYEQYF.

This clonotype showed up just a few times. CDR3 region: CSPRLNEKLFF. The CDR3 region has the DNA TGCAGTCCCCGACTTAATGAAAAACTGTTTTTT. V and J are TRBV20-1 and TRBJ1-4; D not certain. The germline CDR1 and CDR2 sequences are DFQATT and SNEGSKA (reference sequence). The CDR3 extends over 11 amino acids. V was cut by 8 bases and J by 4 bases, with 8 bases left in between.

As for this clonotype: At one end, the junction sequence differs from germline, possibly due to a read error. The chain joins TRBV12-3 or TRBV12-4 to TRBJ1-6; 8 bases match TRBD1. This CDR3 spans 15 amino acids. CDR3 protein: CAGREDRAYNSPLHF. In nucleotides, the CDR3 is TGTGCCGGCAGGGAGGACAGGGCCTATAATTCACCCCTCCACTTT.

Turning to this clonotype: This may come from a read error, since a much larger clone is one base off. The rearrangement joins TRBV27 to TRBJ2-5; 8 bases fit TRBD2. There are 16 residues in the CDR3. The J segment lost 6 bases and the V segment lost 3 bases, leaving 12 bases of the junction unmatched. Germline V gene sequence: CDR1 MNHEY, CDR2 SMNVEV (reference sequence). The CDR3 sequence: CASSFSWGDSGKTQYF. The CDR3 DNA follows: TGTGCCAGCAGTTTCAGTTGGGGGGATAGCGGGAAGACCCAGTACTTC.

The chain links TRBV7-2 to TRBJ2-1; 12 nucleotides line up with TRBD2. This CDR3 region has 16 residues. Germline V gene data show CDR1 as SGHTA and CDR2 as FQGNSA. V was pared by 6 bases and J by 0 bases, with 3 bases of the junction left unmatched. The CDR3 DNA is TGTGCCAGCAGACCTAGCGGGAGGGTCTCCTACAATGAGCAGTTCTTC. This codes for CASRPSGRVSYNEQFF.

This clonotype occurred many times. The chain uses TRBV20-1 and TRBJ1-5, with a possible D match to TRBD1 (5 bases). V lost 5 bases and J lost 5, with 22 bases in between. CDR1 DFQATT and CDR2 SNEGSKA come from the germline V gene (reference sequence). This CDR3 contains 16 residues. DNA of the CDR3: TGCAGTGCTGTACCGGGGGGGATAGTGTGGGATCAGCCCCAGCATTTT. This gives the protein CSAVPGGIVWDQPQHF.

This clonotype was detected many times. The chain recombines TRBV18 with TRBJ1-4; no clear D. The CDR3 has 13 residues. Trimming took 8 bases from V and 5 from J, leaving 12 bases between them. Germline V lookup: CDR1 KGHSH, CDR2 LQKENI. Here the CDR3 reads CASTPGGNEKLFF. The CDR3 nucleotides read TGTGCCAGCACCCCGGGAGGGAATGAAAAACTGTTTTTT.

This clonotype has just a few counts. Its ends do not fully match the called genes, so a read error is possible. V gene TRBV5-1 combines with J gene TRBJ1-1, with a possible D match to TRBD1 (6 bases). From germline, CDR1 is SGHRS and CDR2 YFSETQ. The CDR3 totals 14 residues. CDR3: CASGTSLKNTEAFF. CDR3 coding DNA: TGCGCCAGTGGGACATCCCTCAAGAACACTGAGGCTTTCTTT.

This clonotype was counted only a few times. This chain joins TRBV6-1 and TRBJ1-5; D is ambiguous. CDR1 is MNHNS and CDR2 is SASEGT in the germline V gene. The CDR3 runs to 12 residues. Trimming left V 8 bases short and J 2 bases short, with 7 bases between. DNA for the CDR3: TGTGCCAGCGGACGGGGCAATCAGCCCCAGCATTTT. Translated, it gives CASGRGNQPQHF.